Listed here are 28 T cell receptor beta chains from one sample, sequenced in a study of chemoradiotherapy in HPV16-positive cancers (dated by TCRdb to the early 2020s). Libraries were made using the immunoSEQ multiplex PCR assay. TCRdb mirrors the immuneACCESS table, restricted to in-frame sequences. Some clones are absent from its copies; in checked studies, under half trace to an unresolved V gene, and the reason for the others is unknown. The sample data list 15,000 or so clones, and 85% to 95% of these were observed just once. 12% to 15% of the sample comes from the top ten. This specimen consisted of blood, obtained from a patient who underwent chemoradiotherapy. The receptors originated from a human donor with HPV-associated anogenital cancer.

This chain connects TRBV5-4 to TRBJ2-2; no reliable D call. Deletions cut 4 bases from V and 3 bases from J, with 4 bases between. This CDR3 is built from 12 residues. CDR1 and CDR2 (germline): SGHNT, YYREEE (reference sequence). CDR3 sequence (DNA): TGTGCCAGCAGCGTGGACACCGGGGAGCTGTTTTTT. As protein: CASSVDTGELFF. The variable domain in full, completed from reference TRBV5-4 and TRBJ2-2, reads ETGVTQSPTHLIKTRGQQVTLRCSSQSGHNTVSWYQQALGQGPQFIFQYYREEENGRGNFPPRFSGLQFPNYSSELNVNALELDDSALYLCASSVDTGELFFGEGSRLTVL.

The chain employs TRBV4-1 and TRBJ1-3, with TRBD1 as a possible D gene (6 bases). The germline V gene has CDR1 MGHRA and CDR2 YSYEKL. V gave up 4 bases and J gave up 0 bases, with 13 bases separating them. The CDR3 consists of 16 residues. In DNA form, the CDR3 reads TGCGCCAGCAGCCCAACCCAGGGGACCTCTGGAAACACCATATATTTT. This translates into CASSPTQGTSGNTIYF.

This clone was detected only once. The chain couples TRBV11-2 to TRBJ1-1; weak D call: TRBD1 (6 bases). Germline assignment: CDR1 SGHAT and CDR2 FQNNGV. The CDR3 has 15 residues. Deletions cut 4 bases from V and 0 bases from J, with 12 bases between. Here the CDR3 DNA reads TGTGCCAGCAGCTCCAGGGGAGTTATGAACACTGAAGCTTTCTTT. This codes for CASSSRGVMNTEAFF.

The chain is built from TRBV19 and TRBJ1-5; weak D call: TRBD1 (6 bases). Between the trimmed V and J ends, which lost 3 bases and 0 bases, there was a span of 15 bases. Germline V lookup: CDR1 LNHDA, CDR2 SQIVND (reference sequence). CDR3 size: 17 residues. Written as DNA, the CDR3 is TGTGCCAGTAGTATTGTACCAGGGGCCAATAGCAATCAGCCCCAGCATTTT. This gives the protein CASSIVPGANSNQPQHF.

V gene TRBV5-6 combines with J gene TRBJ1-5; 11 bases are a match to TRBD1. CDR1 and CDR2 (germline): SGHDT, YYEEEE. This CDR3 region has 18 residues. V was pared by 5 bases and J by 7 bases, with 17 bases of the junction left unmatched. The CDR3 DNA is TGTGCCAGCAGTCGCGGACAGGGGGCGCCGAGATTGGGCCAGCCCCAGCATTTT. This translates into CASSRGQGAPRLGQPQHF.

V and J are TRBV20-1 and TRBJ2-7; D gene uncertain. CDR1 is DFQATT, CDR2 SNEGSKA, per germline (reference sequence). The CDR3 runs to 11 residues. Trimming stripped 1 base from V and 4 bases from J, with 5 bases between. The CDR3, as DNA: TGCAGTGCTAGAGCTGAATACGAGCAGTACTTC. It encodes CSARAEYEQYF.

The rearrangement links TRBV18 to TRBJ2-3; D perhaps matches TRBD1 (6 bases). This CDR3 region has 16 residues. Trimming stripped 6 bases from V and 5 bases from J, with 21 bases between. Germline-derived CDR1 and CDR2 are KGHSH and LQKENI. The CDR3 DNA reads TGTGCCAGCTCCCCAGCGCCGGACAGAAGGAGAGATACGCAGTATTTT. It codes for CASSPAPDRRRDTQYF.

The chain joins TRBV7-8 to TRBJ1-6, with 8 bases matching TRBD1. CDR3 length: 15 amino acids. CDR1 SGHVS and CDR2 FQNEAQ come from the germline V gene. Unmatched junction bases numbered 3, after V lost 0 bases and J lost 8 bases. The DNA of the CDR3 is TGTGCCAGCAGCTTAGCGGGACAGGACCATTCACCCCTCCACTTT. This sequence encodes CASSLAGQDHSPLHF. The whole variable domain, filled in from reference TRBV7-8 and TRBJ1-6, reads GAGVSQSPRYKVAKRGQDVALRCDPISGHVSLFWYQQALGQGPEFLTYFQNEAQLDKSGLPSDRFFAERPEGSVSTLKIQRTQQEDSAVYLCASSLAGQDHSPLHFGNGTRLTVT.

The V gene is TRBV4-3, the J gene TRBJ1-2; 7 bases match TRBD1. CDR3 length equals 14 residues. With V trimmed by 0 bases and J by 13 bases, 11 bases remained unmatched. In germline, CDR1 is LGHNA, CDR2 YSLEER. CDR3 bases: TGCGCCAGCAGCCAAGATTCGTATAAGGGGGCGGGCACCTTC. Its translation: CASSQDSYKGAGTF.

The genes are TRBV4-3 and TRBJ1-1; D is unresolved. Germline CDR1 and CDR2: LGHNA and YSLEER. V shed 1 base and J shed 5 bases, with 8 bases lying between them. The CDR3 length is 13 residues. CDR3 sequence reads: CASSQGGATEAFF. The CDR3 nucleotides are TGCGCCAGCAGCCAAGGGGGTGCAACTGAAGCTTTCTTT.

The chain joins TRBV5-4 to TRBJ1-1; D is undetermined. The germline V gene encodes CDR1 SGHNT and CDR2 YYREEE (reference sequence). This CDR3 is built from 16 residues. V gave up 0 bases and J gave up 4 bases, with 16 bases separating them. The CDR3 region is CASSLGLDLGVTEAFF. For the CDR3, the DNA is TGTGCCAGCAGCTTGGGGCTAGATCTTGGGGTCACTGAAGCTTTCTTT.

The chain links TRBV10-2 to TRBJ1-2; D unresolved. CDR1 is WSHSY and CDR2 is SAAADI in the germline V gene. The CDR3 totals 14 residues. Between the trimmed V and J ends, which lost 0 bases and 5 bases, there was a span of 10 bases. The CDR3 bases are TGCGCCAGCAGTGAGTCGGCAGGTCGATATGGCTACACCTTC. Translated: CASSESAGRYGYTF.

This clone showed up just a few times. The rearrangement joins TRBV11-3 to TRBJ2-7; no clear D. CDR1 and CDR2 (germline): SGHNT, YENEEA. V was pared by 3 bases and J by 1 base, with 4 bases between. The CDR3 sequence is 12 residues long. CDR3 sequence (DNA): TGTGCCAGCAGCTTGGTGTCCTACGAGCAGTACTTC. Its protein is CASSLVSYEQYF.

The chain has TRBV7-2 and TRBJ1-6; D remains ambiguous. V was clipped by 4 bases and J by 5 bases, with 12 bases between them. From germline, CDR1 is SGHTA and CDR2 FQGNSA. The CDR3 length is 15 residues. CDR3 region: CASSYSGLNNSPLHF. As DNA, the CDR3 is TGTGCCAGCAGCTATTCGGGCCTGAATAATTCACCCCTCCACTTT.

The J gene is TRBJ2-3, the V gene TRBV28; D gene unclear. The CDR3 contains 15 residues. Germline CDR1 MDHEN, CDR2 SYDVKM. V was cut by 4 bases and J by 2 bases, with 13 bases left in between. The CDR3 protein is CASSSDEVHTDTQYF. The CDR3 DNA reads TGTGCCAGCAGTTCGGACGAAGTACACACAGATACGCAGTATTTT.

The genes are TRBV12-5 and TRBJ2-5, with D unclear. The CDR3 runs 15 residues. V was clipped by 1 base and J by 4 bases, with 13 bases between them. Germline values: CDR1 LGHNT, CDR2 FRNRAP. The CDR3 bases are TGTGCTAGTGGTTTGGGACCCCCCCGAGGAGAGACCCAGTACTTC. Amino acid sequence: CASGLGPPRGETQYF.

The genes are TRBV5-1 and TRBJ1-2; the D gene is possibly TRBD1 (5 bases). CDR1 and CDR2 from the germline V gene are SGHRS and YFSETQ. V shed 5 bases and J shed 6 bases, with 23 bases lying between them. The CDR3 totals 16 residues. CDR3 residues: CASSEEGAWGPNGYTF. The CDR3 coding sequence is TGCGCCAGCAGTGAGGAAGGGGCGTGGGGTCCCAATGGCTACACCTTC.

The chain uses TRBV5-1 and TRBJ2-2; 8 bases match TRBD2. The germline CDR1 and CDR2 sequences are SGHRS and YFSETQ. CDR3 length: 15 amino acids. The V and J ends lost 2 bases and 2 bases, in that order; junction bases with no gene match: 2. The CDR3 sequence: CASSFSGTNTGELFF. The CDR3 nucleotides are TGCGCCAGCAGCTTTAGCGGGACTAACACCGGGGAGCTGTTTTTT.

The genes are TRBV30 and TRBJ1-5, with 8 bases fitting TRBD1. Germline-derived CDR1 and CDR2 are GTSNPN and SVGIG (reference sequence). Losses at the gene ends were 3 bases for V and 1 base for J; bases not matched to a gene: 14. The CDR3 is 18 amino acids. The CDR3 bases are TGTGCCTGGAGAGGGAGGCAGGGGGCGGCTGGAAGCAATCAGCCCCAGCATTTT. Translating gives CAWRGRQGAAGSNQPQHF.

V and J are TRBV5-1 and TRBJ1-5; 9 positions match TRBD1. The CDR3 covers 15 residues. With 3 bases clipped from V and 0 bases from J, the junction kept 1 base outside the gene matches. Looked up from germline, CDR1 is SGHRS and CDR2 is YFSETQ. The CDR3 coding sequence is TGCGCCAGCAGCTGGACAGGGGATAGCAATCAGCCCCAGCATTTT. This sequence encodes CASSWTGDSNQPQHF.

The CDR3 loop reads CASSTGLYSPLHF. The CDR3 DNA sequence: TGCGCCAGCTCAACAGGGTTGTATTCACCCCTCCACTTT. J is TRBJ1-6 and V is TRBV10-1; TRBD1 is a possible D gene (6 bases). Trimming left V 8 bases short and J 8 bases short, with 13 bases between. Germline V gene lookup returns CDR1 WNHNN and CDR2 SYGVQD (reference sequence). This CDR3 comprises 13 residues.

V and J are TRBV23-1 and TRBJ1-4, with D possibly being TRBD1 (5 bases). TRBV23-1 qualifies as an ORF whose function is uncertain. The CDR3 has 15 amino acids. With 7 bases removed from V and 7 bases from J, the gap between germline ends came to 19 bases. CDR3 sequence (DNA): TGCGCCAGCACTGCGAGCCGGGGCTTGGGTGAAAAACTGTTTTTT. It codes for CASTASRGLGEKLFF.

The chain links TRBV6-1 to TRBJ1-5, with D possibly TRBD1 on 5 matching bases. Trimming shortened V by 6 bases and J by 3 bases, and 12 bases separated the two germline ends. Germline V gene sequence: CDR1 MNHNS, CDR2 SASEGT. CDR3 length: 14 amino acids. DNA of the CDR3: TGTGCCAGCAGGGGAGGGGCGTCCAATCAGCCCCAGCATTTT. It yields the protein CASRGGASNQPQHF.

The rearrangement links TRBV4-2 to TRBJ2-3, with 8 bases aligning to TRBD2. Germline V gives CDR1 LGHNA, CDR2 YNFKEQ. The CDR3 has 16 amino acids. With 2 bases clipped from V and 3 bases from J, the junction kept 7 bases outside the gene matches. The CDR3 DNA reads TGTGCCAGCAGCCAACGTCGGGGGGGTAGTACAGATACGCAGTATTTT. Its protein product is CASSQRRGGSTDTQYF.

The chain links TRBV5-1 to TRBJ2-2; unclear D gene. Trimming stripped 4 bases from V and 4 bases from J, with 8 bases between. Germline CDR1 SGHRS, CDR2 YFSETQ. CDR3 length: 13 residues. The CDR3 reads CASSVSVTGELFF. The CDR3 DNA reads as TGCGCCAGCAGCGTGTCAGTCACCGGGGAGCTGTTTTTT.

The chain has TRBV5-1 and TRBJ2-5; 9 bases align to TRBD2. Unmatched junction bases numbered 5, after V lost 0 bases and J lost 5 bases. This CDR3 region has 15 residues. CDR1 and CDR2 (germline): SGHRS, YFSETQ. The chain's CDR3 is CASSLAGGGVETQYF. The CDR3 DNA is TGCGCCAGCAGCTTGGCTGGCGGGGGGGTGGAGACCCAGTACTTC.

This chain uses TRBV14 with TRBJ2-2; weak D call: TRBD2 (5 bases). Germline V lookup: CDR1 SGHDN, CDR2 FVKESK. V gave up 4 bases and J gave up 6 bases, with 12 bases separating them. The CDR3 is 14 amino acids. Here the CDR3 DNA reads TGTGCCAGCAGCCCCGTTCGGGGTGCCGGGGAGCTGTTTTTT. It specifies CASSPVRGAGELFF.

V usage is TRBV19 and J usage is TRBJ2-7; D might be TRBD2 (5 bases). CDR1 is LNHDA and CDR2 is SQIVND in the germline V gene (reference sequence). Trimming cost V 3 bases and J 6 bases, with 15 bases left between them. The CDR3 consists of 14 residues. CDR3 in DNA: TGTGCCAGTAGTATTTCACTAGTTTTGTCCGAGCAGTACTTC. Amino acid sequence: CASSISLVLSEQYF.